The 12 T cell receptor beta chains below come from one sample, sequenced in a study of cytomegalovirus exposure and HLA in healthy donors. 60 Vbeta and 13 Jbeta primers were used in PCR. The repertoire was sequenced with immunoSEQ multiplex PCR; TCRdb's copy has only in-frame clones and lacks some. Recorded for this sample: about 190,000 clones. Source material: PBMCs. The receptors derive from a woman aged 25 to 45 in good health and CMV-seropositive.

The chain recombines TRBV7-8 with TRBJ2-7, with 12 bases fitting TRBD2. J gave up 7 bases and V 5 bases, and 9 bases lay outside the gene matches. This CDR3 is built from 15 residues. In germline, CDR1 is SGHVS, CDR2 FQNEAQ. Here the CDR3 DNA reads TGTGCCAGCAGCCCTCCTAGCGGGGGGGCAGGTGAGCAGTACTTC. Its translation is CASSPPSGGAGEQYF. Looking up the rest from reference TRBV7-8 and TRBJ2-7 gives the full variable domain: GAGVSQSPRYKVAKRGQDVALRCDPISGHVSLFWYQQALGQGPEFLTYFQNEAQLDKSGLPSDRFFAERPEGSVSTLKIQRTQQEDSAVYLCASSPPSGGAGEQYFGPGTRLTVT.

This chain uses TRBV10-1 with TRBJ1-2; D is possibly TRBD1 (5 bases). V was clipped by 6 bases and J by 3 bases, with 11 bases between them. CDR1 WNHNN and CDR2 SYGVQD come from the germline V gene (reference sequence). The CDR3 contains 13 residues. The DNA for the CDR3 is TGCGCCAGCAGCGAGGACACCTACTATGGCTACACCTTC. Protein product: CASSEDTYYGYTF.

The rearrangement uses TRBV7-9 and TRBJ1-6; D unresolved. V lost 2 bases, J lost 4 bases, and 12 bases lay in between. Germline V CDR1 and CDR2: SEHNR, FQNEAQ (reference sequence). This CDR3 has 16 residues. This CDR3 reads CASSLTYFGYNSPLHF. In DNA form, the CDR3 reads TGTGCCAGCAGCTTAACCTACTTCGGGTATAATTCACCCCTCCACTTT.

This chain links TRBV23-1 with TRBJ2-7; TRBD2 aligns across 13 bases. TRBV23-1 is designated an ORF whose function remains uncertain. The CDR3 covers 19 residues. Trimming removed 4 bases from V and 0 bases from J; junction bases left unmatched: 12. As DNA, the CDR3 is TGCGCCAGCAGTCGTTTGACTAGCGGGAGGTGCCCCTACTCCTACGAGCAGTACTTC. Amino acids: CASSRLTSGRCPYSYEQYF.

The chain employs TRBV6-5 and TRBJ1-1; D is unresolved. This CDR3 is 13 amino acids long. The V gene lost 6 bases and the J gene lost 9 bases, with 17 bases spanning the gap. The germline V gene has CDR1 MNHEY and CDR2 SVGAGI. The CDR3 DNA reads as TGTGCCAGCAGCATGGTAAGAGAAATCCAAGCTTTCTTT. Translating it yields CASSMVREIQAFF.

The J gene is TRBJ1-1, the V gene TRBV19; 7 nucleotides align to TRBD1. CDR3 length: 14 amino acids. V gave up 4 bases and J gave up 5 bases; unmatched junction bases: 7. Germline CDR1 and CDR2: LNHDA and SQIVND (reference sequence). In DNA, the CDR3 is TGTGCCAGTAGTACCACAGGGGTATTTACTGAAGCTTTCTTT. It codes for CASSTTGVFTEAFF.

This rearrangement joins TRBV4-1 to TRBJ2-7; 9 positions match TRBD1. The J segment lost 6 bases and the V segment lost 3 bases, leaving 9 bases of the junction unmatched. The CDR3 extends over 15 amino acids. Germline V CDR1 and CDR2: MGHRA, YSYEKL. The CDR3 coding sequence is TGCGCCAGCAGCCAGGGTGGGACAGGGATGCGCGAGCAGTACTTC. This encodes CASSQGGTGMREQYF.

The chain has TRBV11-2 and TRBJ1-5, with a tentative D call TRBD1 (6 bases). Trimming stripped 3 bases from V and 0 bases from J, with 9 bases between. CDR1 and CDR2 from the germline V gene are SGHAT and FQNNGV. The CDR3 consists of 15 residues. The CDR3 DNA reads as TGTGCCAGCAGCTTCGGACAGCTTAGCAATCAGCCCCAGCATTTT. It specifies CASSFGQLSNQPQHF.

This chain links TRBV6-5 with TRBJ1-5, with TRBD1 matching 9 bases. The CDR3 totals 15 residues. CDR1 and CDR2 from the germline V gene are MNHEY and SVGAGI. The V and J ends lost 0 bases and 6 bases, in that order; junction bases with no gene match: 3. The CDR3, as DNA: TGTGCCAGCAGTTACTCACAGGGGGCGGGTCAGCCCCAGCATTTT. Translation gives CASSYSQGAGQPQHF.

This rearrangement joins TRBV19 to TRBJ1-4, with D perhaps matching TRBD1 (5 bases). CDR1 is LNHDA and CDR2 is SQIVND in the germline V gene (reference sequence). V lost 8 bases and J lost 8, with 15 bases in between. The CDR3 runs 13 residues. The CDR3 region is CASQGQIGEKLFF. For the CDR3, the DNA is TGTGCCAGTCAGGGTCAAATCGGGGAAAAACTGTTTTTT.

The CDR3 is CASSLTGDSYNEQFF. As DNA, the CDR3 is TGTGCCAGCAGCTTGACAGGGGACTCCTACAATGAGCAGTTCTTC. The chain links TRBV7-9 to TRBJ2-1, with TRBD1 identical over 8 bases. Germline V CDR1 and CDR2: SEHNR, FQNEAQ (reference sequence). The CDR3 runs 15 residues. After removal of 3 bases from V and 0 bases from J, the junction contained 1 base not matched to a gene. The full variable domain, its missing parts supplied by reference TRBV7-9 and TRBJ2-1, is DTGVSQNPRHKITKRGQNVTFRCDPISEHNRLYWYRQTLGQGPEFLTYFQNEAQLEKSRLLSDRFSAERPKGSFSTLEIQRTEQGDSAMYLCASSLTGDSYNEQFFGPGTRLTVL.

The chain uses TRBV2 and TRBJ2-6; no clear D gene. The germline gives CDR1 SNHLY, CDR2 FYNNEI. With 1 base removed from V and 4 bases from J, the gap between germline ends came to 5 bases. The CDR3 totals 14 residues. The CDR3 region has the DNA TGTGCCAGCAGTGAAGGGGCCGGGGCCAACGTCCTGACTTTC. Its translation is CASSEGAGANVLTF.